The sequence of this TCR beta chain was determined in a study of CD8 T cells in ankylosing spondylitis (TCRdb year 2017). In the study overall: The study set out to find disease-linked TCR variants by profiling T cell receptor beta repertoires in ankylosing spondylitis patients and healthy donors. The whole study cohort included 108 healthy donors and 20 to 30 ankylosing spondylitis patients. Peripheral blood was sampled, and synovial fluid was additionally collected from ankylosing spondylitis patients. Paper-wide results and their limitations: Some of the motif variants had been reported before in the synovial fluid and blood of reactive arthritis patients, a finding that suggests common disease-initiation mechanisms. Blood from ankylosing spondylitis patients appeared to be characterized by a TCR beta motif made up of about 8 highly homologous amino acid variants. In peripheral blood, the disease-linked clones were found at relatively low frequencies and had a CD8+ phenotype. The disease-linked clones were reported as significantly enriched in matched synovial fluid samples from ankylosing spondylitis patients.

Sequencing relied on an Illumina HiSeq 2500. Quantitative 5'-RACE with molecular barcodes was the method used to prepare the TCR beta libraries. The study's processing was this. A new computational method based on a probabilistic model of VDJ rearrangement was used to identify disease-linked TCR variants. The public sequencing data were trimmed at Q25 with fastp and processed into clonotypes with MiXCR by TCRdb, which kept only in-frame beta chains. When rows share a CDR3 protein, they turn into one entry using the most common DNA and genes. It is TCRdb's table, rather than the study itself, that gives the V and J calls and clone size. The sample table records 650,000 to 800,000 distinct CDR3 sequences; under 20% of these occur just once. The ten biggest clones cover about 20% of the sample. Spanning cysteine to phenylalanine, the CDR3 consists of 19 amino acids. This entry keeps only the CDR3 DNA: 57 bases, framed from base 1. The CDR1 and CDR2 encoded by the germline V gene are SNHLY and FYNNEI. For this chain, trimming is 4 bases at the V end and 3 bases at the J end, and the number of junction bases without a gene match is 18.

This clonotype has ten or more counts. This receptor's antigen is unknown. Per-nucleotide qualities are absent, and no much larger clonotype sits a single base away. The source material was blood, either unsorted or a sorted T cell fraction (not recorded which). The receptor chain draws on TRBV2 and TRBJ1-3, and TRBD1 aligns with 7 junction nucleotides. This TCR derives from a male donor with ankylosing spondylitis. The DNA is as follows: TGTGCCAGCAGTGCCCAGGGACAGCTAGAGAGCCCGGGTGGAAACACCATATATTTT. Its product reads: CASSAQGQLESPGGNTIYF.